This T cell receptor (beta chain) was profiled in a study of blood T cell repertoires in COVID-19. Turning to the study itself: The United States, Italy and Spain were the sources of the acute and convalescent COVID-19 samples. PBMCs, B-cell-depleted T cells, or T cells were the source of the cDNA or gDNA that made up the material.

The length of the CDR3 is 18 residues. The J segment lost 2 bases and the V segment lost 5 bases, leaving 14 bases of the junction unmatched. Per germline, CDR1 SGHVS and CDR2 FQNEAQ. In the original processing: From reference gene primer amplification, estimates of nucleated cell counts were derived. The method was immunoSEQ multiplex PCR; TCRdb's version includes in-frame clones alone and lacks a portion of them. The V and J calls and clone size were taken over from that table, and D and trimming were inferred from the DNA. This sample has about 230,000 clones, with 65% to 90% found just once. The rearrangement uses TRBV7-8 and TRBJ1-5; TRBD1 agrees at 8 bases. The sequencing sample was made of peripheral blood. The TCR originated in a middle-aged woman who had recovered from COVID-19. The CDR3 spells CASSLQTPGQGGNQPQHF. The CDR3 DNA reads TGTGCCAGCAGCCTTCAGACTCCCGGACAGGGAGGCAATCAGCCCCAGCATTTT.